The 29 T cell receptor beta chains listed next were all sequenced from one sample in a study of cytomegalovirus exposure and HLA in healthy donors. Use of 60 Vbeta and 13 Jbeta primers characterized the PCR. Libraries were prepared by immunoSEQ multiplex PCR; TCRdb keeps only in-frame clonotypes and omits some of them. The sample gives roughly 120,000 clones, roughly 82% of which show up once; roughly 13% is in the top ten. The sample consisted of PBMCs. These receptors all come from a woman aged 35 to 49 in good health and CMV-seropositive.

The rearrangement joins TRBV2 to TRBJ2-7; 12 nucleotides agree with TRBD2. The CDR3 length is 14 residues. V shed 7 bases and J 4 bases; nucleotides not matched to a gene: 5. Germline V gene data show CDR1 as SNHLY and CDR2 as FYNNEI. The CDR3 bases are TGTGCCAGCATCCAGACTAGCGGGAGTTACGAGCAGTACTTC. Amino acids: CASIQTSGSYEQYF.

The chain employs TRBV28 and TRBJ2-7; D ambiguous. The germline CDR1 and CDR2 sequences are MDHEN and SYDVKM. CDR3 length: 12 residues. V shed 1 base and J shed 6 bases, with 7 bases lying between them. CDR3 sequence (DNA): TGTGCCAGCAGTTTATTAGGAGTCGAGCAGTACTTC. It encodes CASSLLGVEQYF.

The chain carries TRBV6-6 and TRBJ2-1; a weak D match, TRBD2 (5 bases). The ends were cut back, 6 bases at V and 9 bases at J, with 12 bases in the middle. This CDR3 spans 12 amino acids. The germline CDR1 and CDR2 sequences are MNHNY and SVGAGI (reference sequence). The CDR3 here is CASSSTRGEQFF. In DNA, the CDR3 is TGTGCCAGCAGCTCCACCCGGGGTGAGCAGTTCTTC.

V gene TRBV11-2 combines with J gene TRBJ1-4; TRBD1 is a possible D gene (6 bases). The CDR3 has 16 amino acids. Germline loops: CDR1 SGHAT, CDR2 FQNNGV. With 5 bases removed from V and 6 bases from J, the gap between germline ends came to 19 bases. The CDR3 spells CASSPEQGPGDEKLFF. The CDR3 DNA reads TGTGCCAGCAGCCCCGAACAGGGCCCGGGCGATGAAAAACTGTTTTTT.

Written as DNA, the CDR3 is TGTGCCAGCAGCTTAAGAGTGTCAGGAGGGCTATCGGGGGGCTACACCTTC. Protein product: CASSLRVSGGLSGGYTF. The gene calls are TRBV7-2 and TRBJ1-2; D remains ambiguous. The CDR3 has 17 amino acids. Germline V gives CDR1 SGHTA, CDR2 FQGNSA. Trimming stripped 2 bases from V and 8 bases from J, with 24 bases between.

This clone turned up a few times. The sample has other DNA sequences that encode this CDR3 too. The genes are TRBV18 and TRBJ2-1, with D possibly matching TRBD2 (5 bases). The V end was cut by 0 bases, the J end by 0 bases, with 12 bases between. Looked up from germline, CDR1 is KGHSH and CDR2 is LQKENI. CDR3 size: 17 residues. CDR3 loop: CASSPPIQRSSYNEQFF. Written as DNA, the CDR3 is TGTGCCAGCTCACCACCGATCCAGCGGAGCTCCTACAATGAGCAGTTCTTC.

This clone was seen a handful of times. The chain links TRBV5-6 to TRBJ2-2; D possibly corresponds to TRBD1 (5 bases). The CDR3 sequence is 16 residues long. V shed 4 bases and J shed 1 base, with 14 bases lying between them. Germline V gene sequence: CDR1 SGHDT, CDR2 YYEEEE. CDR3 region: CASSPSSTVNTGELFF. The CDR3, as DNA: TGTGCCAGCAGCCCTTCTTCGACAGTGAACACCGGGGAGCTGTTTTTT.

This chain joins TRBV5-1 and TRBJ2-4, with a possible D match to TRBD1 (6 bases). Looked up from germline, CDR1 is SGHRS and CDR2 is YFSETQ. This CDR3 is 15 amino acids long. V shed 5 bases and J shed 0 bases, with 12 bases lying between them. The CDR3 is CASSSGQLAKNIQYF. The DNA of the CDR3 is TGCGCCAGCAGTTCTGGACAGCTAGCCAAAAACATTCAGTACTTC.

This chain joins TRBV2 and TRBJ2-3; D is possibly TRBD1 (6 bases). Germline loops: CDR1 SNHLY, CDR2 FYNNEI. Between the trimmed V and J ends, which lost 4 bases and 1 base, there was a span of 12 bases. CDR3 size: 15 residues. Here the CDR3 reads CASSGDGGRTDTQYF. CDR3 sequence (DNA): TGTGCCAGCAGTGGTGATGGGGGCCGCACAGATACGCAGTATTTT.

The chain uses TRBV4-1 and TRBJ2-1; 8 bases align to TRBD2. The CDR3 loop spans 17 amino acids. From germline, CDR1 is MGHRA and CDR2 YSYEKL. V lost 2 bases to trimming and J lost 3 bases; unmatched junction nucleotides: 9. The CDR3 sequence is CASSQTRSGIGYNEQFF. The CDR3 region has the DNA TGCGCCAGCAGCCAAACCCGTAGCGGGATCGGCTACAATGAGCAGTTCTTC.

The chain joins TRBV7-8 to TRBJ1-1; tentatively, D is TRBD1 (6 bases). The CDR3 spans 15 residues. V shed 0 bases and J shed 6 bases, with 14 bases lying between them. The germline CDR1 and CDR2 sequences are SGHVS and FQNEAQ. The CDR3 protein is CASSLAKGEGAEAFF. Written as DNA, the CDR3 is TGTGCCAGCAGCTTAGCGAAGGGGGAAGGCGCTGAAGCTTTCTTT. The entire variable domain, with the rest obtained from reference TRBV7-8 and TRBJ1-1, is as follows: GAGVSQSPRYKVAKRGQDVALRCDPISGHVSLFWYQQALGQGPEFLTYFQNEAQLDKSGLPSDRFFAERPEGSVSTLKIQRTQQEDSAVYLCASSLAKGEGAEAFFGQGTRLTVV.

The rearrangement joins TRBV6-1 to TRBJ2-7, with 8 bases lining up with TRBD2. After removal of 5 bases from V and 3 bases from J, the junction contained 6 bases not matched to a gene. Germline-derived CDR1 and CDR2 are MNHNS and SASEGT. The CDR3 runs 14 residues. CDR3 in amino acids: CASSLLAENYEQYF. The CDR3 bases are TGTGCCAGCAGTTTACTAGCGGAGAACTACGAGCAGTACTTC.

This chain joins TRBV7-2 and TRBJ2-5; 7 nucleotides agree with TRBD2. The J call may be wrong; the DNA end is better matched by TRBJ2-7. CDR1 and CDR2 (germline): SGHTA, FQGNSA. The CDR3 totals 14 residues. The DNA of the CDR3 is TGTGCCAGCAGCTTAGTGGGGGGGGACTACGAGCAGTACTTC. Translated: CASSLVGGDYEQYF.

This clone appeared once. The chain is built from TRBV19 and TRBJ1-5; D unresolved. Between the trimmed V and J ends, which lost 3 bases and 3 bases, there was a span of 12 bases. This CDR3 has 15 residues. The germline gives CDR1 LNHDA, CDR2 SQIVND (reference sequence). The DNA for the CDR3 is TGTGCCAGTAGTATTACCCCAAACTCCAATCAGCCCCAGCATTTT. The encoded protein is CASSITPNSNQPQHF.

This clone appeared once. The rearrangement uses TRBV7-9 and TRBJ2-7, with D maybe TRBD2 (5 bases). Deletions cut 3 bases from V and 2 bases from J, with 8 bases between. This CDR3 has 13 residues. CDR1 SEHNR and CDR2 FQNEAQ come from the germline V gene (reference sequence). This CDR3 reads CASSFPGAYEQYF. CDR3 nucleotides: TGTGCCAGCAGCTTTCCCGGGGCCTACGAGCAGTACTTC.

V usage is TRBV6-1 and J usage is TRBJ2-7; D remains ambiguous. Trimming took off 7 bases at V and 4 bases at J, with 5 bases between the two ends. The germline V gene encodes CDR1 MNHNS and CDR2 SASEGT. The CDR3 contains 10 residues. The CDR3 DNA reads as TGTGCCAGCACAGGTTACGAGCAGTACTTC. It specifies CASTGYEQYF.

The sample holds a few counts of this clone. V usage is TRBV5-5 and J usage is TRBJ1-3, with D possibly TRBD1 on 5 matching bases. Germline V gene sequence: CDR1 SGHKS, CDR2 YYEKEE (reference sequence). The V and J ends lost 5 bases and 2 bases respectively, with 11 bases between them. There are 14 residues in the CDR3. CDR3 in DNA: TGTGCCAGCAGTCAGGGTTCCCCTGGAAACACCATATATTTT. This sequence encodes CASSQGSPGNTIYF.

The chain employs TRBV27 and TRBJ2-5, with D tentatively TRBD2 (5 bases). Germline CDR1 MNHEY, CDR2 SMNVEV (reference sequence). The CDR3 sequence is 15 residues long. The V gene lost 7 bases and the J gene lost 4 bases, with 19 bases spanning the gap. The chain's CDR3 is CASKTLEVGGETQYF. The CDR3 DNA is TGTGCCAGCAAAACTCTAGAGGTAGGAGGAGAGACCCAGTACTTC.

The V gene is TRBV7-6, the J gene TRBJ1-2, with D perhaps matching TRBD1 (6 bases). The CDR3 runs 15 residues. V lost 1 base and J 6 bases, leaving 15 bases between the germline ends. Germline V CDR1 and CDR2: SGHVS, FNYEAQ. Written as DNA, the CDR3 is TGTGCCAGCAGCTTAGTCCCAGTTGAGGGGGATGGCTACACCTTC. It encodes CASSLVPVEGDGYTF.

The chain has TRBV6-1 and TRBJ2-7; D is ambiguous. The CDR3 loop spans 12 amino acids. The V and J ends lost 4 bases and 5 bases respectively, with 9 bases between them. Germline CDR1 MNHNS, CDR2 SASEGT. The CDR3 DNA reads TGTGCCAGCAGTGGACTCTATCACGAGCAGTACTTC. It is translated as CASSGLYHEQYF.

This clone was seen repeatedly, ten times or more. DNA for the CDR3: TGTGCCAGCAGTGAATTTCAGTGGCCAGCTTTCTTT. It encodes CASSEFQWPAFF. The chain combines TRBV25-1 with TRBJ1-1, with no clear D. From germline, CDR1 is MGHDK and CDR2 SYGVNS. CDR3 length: 12 residues. V lost 1 base and J 10 bases, leaving 10 bases between the germline ends.

This chain uses TRBV5-4 with TRBJ1-2; D is perhaps TRBD1 (6 bases). CDR1 and CDR2 from the germline V gene are SGHNT and YYREEE (reference sequence). V was pared by 5 bases and J by 1 base, with 12 bases between. The CDR3 covers 14 residues. The CDR3 region is CASRLQGHNYGYTF. In DNA form, the CDR3 reads TGTGCCAGCAGATTACAGGGACATAACTATGGCTACACCTTC.

DNA of the CDR3: TGTGCCAGCAGCGAAACAGGGCTCACTGAAGCTTTCTTT. As protein: CASSETGLTEAFF. The chain recombines TRBV11-2 with TRBJ1-1; the D gene is possibly TRBD1 (6 bases). The CDR3 sequence is 13 residues long. V shed 5 bases and J shed 4 bases, with 11 bases lying between them. Germline-derived CDR1 and CDR2 are SGHAT and FQNNGV. The full variable domain, with the rest looked up from reference TRBV11-2 and TRBJ1-1, is EAGVAQSPRYKIIEKRQSVAFWCNPISGHATLYWYQQILGQGPKLLIQFQNNGVVDDSQLPKDRFSAERLKGVDSTLKIQPAKLEDSAVYLCASSETGLTEAFFGQGTRLTVV.

This clone was detected only once. J is TRBJ2-1 and V is TRBV28, with 9 bases matching TRBD2. Germline CDR1 MDHEN, CDR2 SYDVKM. V lost 6 bases and J lost 4; bases outside the gene matches: 1. This CDR3 has 13 amino acids. In nucleotides, the CDR3 is TGTGCCAGCAGGCGGGAGGGGTACAATGAGCAGTTCTTC. Its translation is CASRREGYNEQFF.

This clone occurred once. The chain's CDR3 is CASSYRDTSYEQYF. CDR3 in DNA: TGTGCCAGCAGCTATCGGGACACCTCCTACGAGCAGTACTTC. The chain carries TRBV5-6 and TRBJ2-7, with a tentative D call TRBD1 (6 bases). Germline V gene sequence: CDR1 SGHDT, CDR2 YYEEEE. The ends were cut back, 3 bases at V and 0 bases at J, with 10 bases in the middle. CDR3 length: 14 residues. The whole variable domain, filled in from reference TRBV5-6 and TRBJ2-7, reads DAGVTQSPTHLIKTRGQQVTLRCSPKSGHDTVSWYQQALGQGPQFIFQYYEEEERQRGNFPDRFSGHQFPNYSSELNVNALLLGDSALYLCASSYRDTSYEQYFGPGTRLTVT.

CDR3 sequence (DNA): TGCGCCAGCCGGGACAGCTACACCGGGGAGCTGTTTTTT. This gives the protein CASRDSYTGELFF. The V call is TRBV10-1, the J call TRBJ2-2; 7 bases agree with TRBD1. Germline lookup yields CDR1 WNHNN and CDR2 SYGVQD (reference sequence). The CDR3 has 13 amino acids. Unmatched junction bases numbered 3, after V lost 8 bases and J lost 3 bases.

This clone was found a few times. The chain links TRBV14 to TRBJ2-1; 12 positions agree with TRBD2. Per the germline V gene, CDR1 is SGHDN and CDR2 is FVKESK. The CDR3 is made up of 18 amino acids. V shed 4 bases, J shed 6 bases, and the junction held 13 bases outside the gene matches. As DNA, the CDR3 is TGTGCCAGCAGCCCCACGCTTGGACTAGCGGGATTGGGCAATGAGCAGTTCTTC. Amino acid sequence: CASSPTLGLAGLGNEQFF.

The rearrangement uses TRBV5-6 and TRBJ1-1; D call uncertain. Trimming took off 2 bases at V and 4 bases at J, with 15 bases between the two ends. The CDR3 is 15 residues long. Per the germline V gene, CDR1 is SGHDT and CDR2 is YYEEEE. CDR3 in DNA: TGTGCCAGCAGCTTCCGGTTTGGAAGGAGCACTGAAGCTTTCTTT. Amino acid sequence: CASSFRFGRSTEAFF.

V is TRBV19 and J is TRBJ1-2, with D perhaps TRBD1 (5 bases). Trimming removed 4 bases from V and 4 bases from J, with 13 bases in between. This CDR3 is built from 14 residues. CDR1 is LNHDA, CDR2 SQIVND, per germline (reference sequence). CDR3 loop: CASSRQSSSYGYTF. CDR3 DNA sequence: TGTGCCAGTAGTAGACAGTCCTCAAGCTATGGCTACACCTTC.